Listed below are T cell receptor beta chains from one sample, sequenced in a study of cytomegalovirus exposure and HLA in healthy donors. Some clones are missing from TCRdb's copy, which holds only in-frame ones; the method was immunoSEQ multiplex PCR. The sample holds around 150,000 clones; around 74% are singletons and the top ten take 1.1% to 1.5%. Sample: PBMCs. Receptor source: a woman aged 30 to 39 in good health and CMV-seronegative. CDR3s include the opening cysteine and the closing phenylalanine or tryptophan. Fields, in order: V gene, J gene, CDR3 protein.

v_call: TRBV2; j_call: TRBJ1-2; cdr3_aa: CASTGQRQPREDYGYTF
v_call: TRBV20-1; j_call: TRBJ2-1; cdr3_aa: CSAPDKGEQFF
v_call: TRBV2; j_call: TRBJ1-4; cdr3_aa: CASSEAGQSKLFF
v_call: TRBV6-1; j_call: TRBJ2-5; cdr3_aa: CASSPQGGRETQYF
v_call: TRBV7-2; j_call: TRBJ2-7; cdr3_aa: CASSLSGGISYEQYF
v_call: TRBV7-8; j_call: TRBJ2-7; cdr3_aa: CASSLEGTYYEYF
v_call: TRBV4-2; j_call: TRBJ2-3; cdr3_aa: CASSQEPSGGPTDTQYF
v_call: TRBV11-2; j_call: TRBJ1-2; cdr3_aa: CASSLATGSSYGYTF
v_call: TRBV6-1; j_call: TRBJ1-2; cdr3_aa: CASRVGQIYGYTF
v_call: TRBV29-1; j_call: TRBJ1-1; cdr3_aa: CSVVQGYTEAFF
v_call: TRBV5-4; j_call: TRBJ1-1; cdr3_aa: CASSFQGGNTEAFF
v_call: TRBV7-7; j_call: TRBJ2-2; cdr3_aa: CASSLSGNTGELFF
v_call: TRBV5-1; j_call: TRBJ2-1; cdr3_aa: CASTGLARSYNEQFF
v_call: TRBV30; j_call: TRBJ1-6; cdr3_aa: CAWSSGTAASPLHF
v_call: TRBV2; j_call: TRBJ1-3; cdr3_aa: CASSPTRSSGQAGNTIYF
v_call: TRBV5-6; j_call: TRBJ1-3; cdr3_aa: CASSRGGGQLSSGNTIYF
v_call: TRBV27; j_call: TRBJ2-2; cdr3_aa: CASSLWPGELFF
v_call: TRBV27; j_call: TRBJ2-3; cdr3_aa: CASSRQGASGTDTQYF
v_call: TRBV30; j_call: TRBJ2-1; cdr3_aa: CACFGQSSYNEQFF
v_call: TRBV4-1; j_call: TRBJ1-4; cdr3_aa: CASSQGSVGGLFF
v_call: TRBV11-2; j_call: TRBJ2-7; cdr3_aa: CASSFLAGIHEQYF
v_call: TRBV7-6; j_call: TRBJ1-3; cdr3_aa: CASSLVETQAPSSGNTIYF
v_call: TRBV28; j_call: TRBJ1-1; cdr3_aa: CASRGQGITEAFF
v_call: TRBV19; j_call: TRBJ1-2; cdr3_aa: CASTGAYGYTF
v_call: TRBV27; j_call: TRBJ1-5; cdr3_aa: CASSSRGENQPQHF
v_call: TRBV11-2; j_call: TRBJ1-4; cdr3_aa: CASSLGVVGRGDEKLFF
v_call: TRBV28; j_call: TRBJ1-1; cdr3_aa: CASSLRDTEAFF
v_call: TRBV27; j_call: TRBJ1-2; cdr3_aa: CASSYTGVGGGYTF
v_call: TRBV19; j_call: TRBJ1-2; cdr3_aa: CASMSWDTSNYGYTF
v_call: TRBV21-1; j_call: TRBJ1-5; cdr3_aa: CASSKGETYISGGGKPQHF
v_call: TRBV7-3; j_call: TRBJ2-3; cdr3_aa: CASSLTSGGANTQYF
v_call: TRBV19; j_call: TRBJ1-1; cdr3_aa: CASSILSGNTEAFF
v_call: TRBV6-1; j_call: TRBJ1-5; cdr3_aa: CASSEEREDQPQHF
v_call: TRBV28; j_call: TRBJ1-2; cdr3_aa: CASDGANYGYTF
v_call: TRBV5-1; j_call: TRBJ2-5; cdr3_aa: CASSIGTGVETQYF
v_call: TRBV14; j_call: TRBJ2-5; cdr3_aa: CASSQRPGQGGDQETQYF
v_call: TRBV9; j_call: TRBJ2-2; cdr3_aa: CASSVAERDSGELFF
v_call: TRBV19; j_call: TRBJ1-6; cdr3_aa: CASSISGEGSPLHF